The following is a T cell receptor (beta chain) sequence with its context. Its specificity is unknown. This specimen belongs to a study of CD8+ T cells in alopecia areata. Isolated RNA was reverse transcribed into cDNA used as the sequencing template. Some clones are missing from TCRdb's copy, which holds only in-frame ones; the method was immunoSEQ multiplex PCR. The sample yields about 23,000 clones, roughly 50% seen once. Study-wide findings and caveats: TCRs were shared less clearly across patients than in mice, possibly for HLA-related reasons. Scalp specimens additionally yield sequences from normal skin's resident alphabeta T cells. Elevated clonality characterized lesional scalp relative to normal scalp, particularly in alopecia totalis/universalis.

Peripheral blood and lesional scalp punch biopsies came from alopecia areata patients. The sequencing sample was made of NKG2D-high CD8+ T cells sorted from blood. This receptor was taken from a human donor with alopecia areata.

The CDR3 sequence is CASSSYRENQDIQYF. The CDR3 DNA sequence: TGTGCCAGCAGTTCCTACCGGGAAAACCAGGACATTCAGTACTTC. V is TRBV28 and J is TRBJ2-4, with D perhaps matching TRBD2 (5 bases). The germline gives CDR1 MDHEN, CDR2 SYDVKM. The CDR3 consists of 15 residues. The germline V and J ends were trimmed by 4 bases and 8 bases, with 18 bases remaining between them. The full variable domain, its missing parts supplied by reference TRBV28 and TRBJ2-4, is DVKVTQSSRYLVKRTGEKVFLECVQDMDHENMFWYRQDPGLGLRLIYFSYDVKMKEKGDIPEGYSVSREKKERFSLILESASTNQTSMYLCASSSYRENQDIQYFGAGTRLSVL.